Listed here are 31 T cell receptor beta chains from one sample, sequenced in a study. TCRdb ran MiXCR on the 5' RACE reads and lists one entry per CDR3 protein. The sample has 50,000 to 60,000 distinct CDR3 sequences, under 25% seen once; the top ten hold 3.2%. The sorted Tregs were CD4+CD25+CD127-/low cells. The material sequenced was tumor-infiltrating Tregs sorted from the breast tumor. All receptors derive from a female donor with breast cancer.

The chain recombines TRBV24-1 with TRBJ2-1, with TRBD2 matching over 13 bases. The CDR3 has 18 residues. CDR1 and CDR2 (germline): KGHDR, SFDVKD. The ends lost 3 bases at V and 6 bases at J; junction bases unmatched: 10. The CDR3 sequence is CATSDPGTSGTMGNEQFF. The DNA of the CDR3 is TGTGCCACCAGTGATCCCGGGACTAGCGGGACAATGGGCAATGAGCAGTTCTTC.

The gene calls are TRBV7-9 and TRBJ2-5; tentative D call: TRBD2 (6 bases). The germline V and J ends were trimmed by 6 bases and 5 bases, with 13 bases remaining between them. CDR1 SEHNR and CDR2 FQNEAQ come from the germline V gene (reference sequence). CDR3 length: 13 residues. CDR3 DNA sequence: TGTGCCAGCAGTCGTGTCGGGGGTGAGACCCAGTACTTC. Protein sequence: CASSRVGGETQYF.

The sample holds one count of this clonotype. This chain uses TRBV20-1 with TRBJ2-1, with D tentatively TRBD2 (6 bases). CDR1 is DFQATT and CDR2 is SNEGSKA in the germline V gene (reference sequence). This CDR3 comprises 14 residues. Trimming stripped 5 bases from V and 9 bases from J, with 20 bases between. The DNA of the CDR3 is TGCAGTGCTCCAAGGGGTAGCAGGAGGGTTGAGCAGTTCTTC. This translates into CSAPRGSRRVEQFF.

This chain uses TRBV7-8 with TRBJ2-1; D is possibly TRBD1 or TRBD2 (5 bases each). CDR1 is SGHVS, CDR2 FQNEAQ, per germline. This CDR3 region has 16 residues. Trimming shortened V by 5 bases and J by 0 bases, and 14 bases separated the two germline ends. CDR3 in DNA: TGTGCCAGCAGCCCCGGCCCGGGGACCTCCTACAATGAGCAGTTCTTC. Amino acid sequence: CASSPGPGTSYNEQFF.

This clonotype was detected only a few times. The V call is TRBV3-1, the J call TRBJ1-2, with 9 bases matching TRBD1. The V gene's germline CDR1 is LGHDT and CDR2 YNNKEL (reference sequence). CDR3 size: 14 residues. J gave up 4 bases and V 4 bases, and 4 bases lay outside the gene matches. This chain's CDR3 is CASSPLTGGYGYTF. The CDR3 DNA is TGTGCCAGCAGCCCCCTGACAGGGGGCTATGGCTACACCTTC.

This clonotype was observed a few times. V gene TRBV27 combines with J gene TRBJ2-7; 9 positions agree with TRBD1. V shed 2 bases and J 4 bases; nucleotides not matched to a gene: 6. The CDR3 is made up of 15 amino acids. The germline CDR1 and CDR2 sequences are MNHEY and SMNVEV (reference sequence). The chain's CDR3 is CASSLTGQGSYEQYF. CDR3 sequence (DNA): TGTGCCAGCAGTTTAACGGGACAGGGCTCATACGAGCAGTACTTC.

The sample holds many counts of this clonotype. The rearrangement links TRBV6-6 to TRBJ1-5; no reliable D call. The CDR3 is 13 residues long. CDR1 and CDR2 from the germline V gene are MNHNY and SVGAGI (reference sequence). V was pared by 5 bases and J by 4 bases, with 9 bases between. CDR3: CASSRLGNQPQHF. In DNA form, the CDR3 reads TGTGCCAGCAGTCGACTCGGGAATCAGCCCCAGCATTTT.

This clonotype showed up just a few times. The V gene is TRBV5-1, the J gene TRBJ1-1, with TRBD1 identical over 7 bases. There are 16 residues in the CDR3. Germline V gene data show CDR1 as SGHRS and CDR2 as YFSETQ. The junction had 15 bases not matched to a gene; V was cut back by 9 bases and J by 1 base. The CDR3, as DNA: TGCGCCACCTGTCCCGGGACAGAGTTGGAGAACACTGAAGCTTTCTTT. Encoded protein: CATCPGTELENTEAFF.

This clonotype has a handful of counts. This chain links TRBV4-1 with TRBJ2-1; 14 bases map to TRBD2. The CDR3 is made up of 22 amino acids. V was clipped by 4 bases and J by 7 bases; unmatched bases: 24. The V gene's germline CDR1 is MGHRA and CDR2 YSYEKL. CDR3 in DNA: TGCGCCAGCAGCCCCCGGGCCTATACGACTAGCGGGAGGGCCTCAGGAAATAATGAGCAGTTCTTC. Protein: CASSPRAYTTSGRASGNNEQFF.

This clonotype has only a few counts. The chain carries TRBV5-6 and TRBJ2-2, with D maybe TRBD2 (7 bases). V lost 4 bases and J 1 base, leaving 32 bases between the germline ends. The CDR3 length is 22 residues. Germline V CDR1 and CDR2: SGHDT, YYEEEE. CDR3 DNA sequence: TGTGCCAGCAGCCTTAGGACAGCTAATAAACCTGGCGGGAGAGTGAACACCGGGGAGCTGTTTTTT. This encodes CASSLRTANKPGGRVNTGELFF.

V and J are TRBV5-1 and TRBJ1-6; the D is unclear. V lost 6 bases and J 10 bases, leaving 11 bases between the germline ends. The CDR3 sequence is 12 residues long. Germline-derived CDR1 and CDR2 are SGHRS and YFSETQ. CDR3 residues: CASTTDGSPLHF. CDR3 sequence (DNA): TGCGCCAGCACCACCGATGGCTCACCCCTCCACTTT.

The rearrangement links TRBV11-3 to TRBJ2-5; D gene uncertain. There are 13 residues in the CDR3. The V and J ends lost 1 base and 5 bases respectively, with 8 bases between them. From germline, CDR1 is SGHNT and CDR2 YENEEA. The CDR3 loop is CASSLGGLETQYF. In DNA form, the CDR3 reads TGTGCCAGCAGCTTAGGGGGTCTCGAGACCCAGTACTTC.

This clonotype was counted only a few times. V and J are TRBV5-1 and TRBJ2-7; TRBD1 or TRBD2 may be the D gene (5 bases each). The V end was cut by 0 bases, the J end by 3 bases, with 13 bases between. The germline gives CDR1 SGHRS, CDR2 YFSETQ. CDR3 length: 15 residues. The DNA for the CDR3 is TGCGCCAGCAGCTTGGCGGGGACCGCTAACTACGAGCAGTACTTC. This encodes CASSLAGTANYEQYF.

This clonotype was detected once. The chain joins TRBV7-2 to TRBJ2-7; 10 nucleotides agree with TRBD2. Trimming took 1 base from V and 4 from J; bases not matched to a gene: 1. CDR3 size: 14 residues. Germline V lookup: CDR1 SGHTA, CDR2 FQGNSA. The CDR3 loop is CASSLERGGYEQYF. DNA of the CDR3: TGTGCCAGCAGCTTAGAGCGGGGGGGTTACGAGCAGTACTTC.

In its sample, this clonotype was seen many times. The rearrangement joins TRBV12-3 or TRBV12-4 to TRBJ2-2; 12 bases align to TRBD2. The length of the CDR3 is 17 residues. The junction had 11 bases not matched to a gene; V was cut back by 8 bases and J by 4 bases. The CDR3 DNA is TGTGCCAGCGGACAGGGCGGACTAGCGGGACGCACCGGGGAGCTGTTTTTT. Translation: CASGQGGLAGRTGELFF.

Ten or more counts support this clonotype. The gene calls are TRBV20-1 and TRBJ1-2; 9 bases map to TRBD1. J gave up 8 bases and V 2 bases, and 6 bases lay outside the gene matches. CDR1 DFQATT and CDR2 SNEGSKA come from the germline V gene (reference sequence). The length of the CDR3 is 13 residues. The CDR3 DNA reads TGCAGTGCTAGAACGGGACAGGGATGGGGCTACACCTTC. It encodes CSARTGQGWGYTF.

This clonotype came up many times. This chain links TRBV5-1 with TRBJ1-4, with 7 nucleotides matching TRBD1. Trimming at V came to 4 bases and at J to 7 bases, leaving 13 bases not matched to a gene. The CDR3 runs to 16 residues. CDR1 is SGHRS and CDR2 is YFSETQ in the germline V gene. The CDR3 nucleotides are TGCGCCAGCAGCGGGCCCCTGACAGGGAAAAGTGAAAAACTGTTTTTT. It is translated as CASSGPLTGKSEKLFF.

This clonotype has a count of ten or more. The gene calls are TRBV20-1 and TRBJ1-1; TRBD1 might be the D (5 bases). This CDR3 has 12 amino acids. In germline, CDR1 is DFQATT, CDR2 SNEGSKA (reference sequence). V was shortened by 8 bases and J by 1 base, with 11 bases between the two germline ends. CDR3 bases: TGCAGTCCCCAGGGCCGGAACACTGAAGCTTTCTTT. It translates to CSPQGRNTEAFF.

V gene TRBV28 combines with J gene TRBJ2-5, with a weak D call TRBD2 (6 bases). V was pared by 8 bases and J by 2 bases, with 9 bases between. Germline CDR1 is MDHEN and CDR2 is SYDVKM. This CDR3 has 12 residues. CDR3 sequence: CASGLTQETQYF. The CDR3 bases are TGTGCCAGCGGACTAACTCAAGAGACCCAGTACTTC. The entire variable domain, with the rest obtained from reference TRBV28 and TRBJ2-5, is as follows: DVKVTQSSRYLVKRTGEKVFLECVQDMDHENMFWYRQDPGLGLRLIYFSYDVKMKEKGDIPEGYSVSREKKERFSLILESASTNQTSMYLCASGLTQETQYFGPGTRLLVL.

The CDR3 nucleotides are TGTGCCAGCAGCCAAGCGGGGGTCAATACGCAGTATTTT. It encodes CASSQAGVNTQYF. The chain combines TRBV3-1 with TRBJ2-3, with D possibly being TRBD2 (6 bases). The CDR3 totals 13 residues. V was trimmed by 1 base and J by 7 bases, leaving 9 bases between them. The germline CDR1 and CDR2 sequences are LGHDT and YNNKEL (reference sequence).

The CDR3 DNA is TGTGCCAGCAGCGCGACAGGGGAAAGGTTAGATACGCAGTATTTT. The encoded protein is CASSATGERLDTQYF. V is TRBV7-2 and J is TRBJ2-3; 8 bases are a match to TRBD1. This CDR3 has 15 amino acids. Trimming cost V 5 bases and J 5 bases; bases outside gene matches: 9. The germline V gene encodes CDR1 SGHTA and CDR2 FQGNSA.

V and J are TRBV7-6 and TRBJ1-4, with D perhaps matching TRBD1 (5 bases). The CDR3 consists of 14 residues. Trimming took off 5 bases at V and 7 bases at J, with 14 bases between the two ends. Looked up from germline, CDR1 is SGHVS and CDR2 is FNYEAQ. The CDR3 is CASSPQSGGEKLFF. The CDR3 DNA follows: TGTGCCAGCAGCCCTCAGAGTGGGGGTGAAAAACTGTTTTTT.

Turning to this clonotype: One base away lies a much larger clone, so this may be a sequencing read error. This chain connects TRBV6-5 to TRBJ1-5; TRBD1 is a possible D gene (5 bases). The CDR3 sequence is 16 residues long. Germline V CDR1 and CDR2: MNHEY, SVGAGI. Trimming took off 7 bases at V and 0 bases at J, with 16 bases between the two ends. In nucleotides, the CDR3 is TGTGCCAGCACCCGGGGCCCCCTATTTAGCAATCAGCCCCAGCATTTT. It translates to CASTRGPLFSNQPQHF.

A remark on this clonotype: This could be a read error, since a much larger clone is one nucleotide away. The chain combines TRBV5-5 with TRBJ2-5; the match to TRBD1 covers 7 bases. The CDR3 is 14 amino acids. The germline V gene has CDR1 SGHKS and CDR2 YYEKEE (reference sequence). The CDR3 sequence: CASSPGQYQGTQYF. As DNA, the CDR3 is TGTGCCAGCAGCCCGGGACAGTACCAAGGGACCCAGTACTTC.

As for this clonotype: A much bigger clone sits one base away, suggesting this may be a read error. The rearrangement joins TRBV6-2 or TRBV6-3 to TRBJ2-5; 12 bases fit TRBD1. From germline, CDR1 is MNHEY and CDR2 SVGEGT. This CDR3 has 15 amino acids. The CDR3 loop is CTSSYGGQGAKTQYF. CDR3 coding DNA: TGTACCAGCAGTTACGGGGGACAGGGGGCCAAGACCCAGTACTTC.

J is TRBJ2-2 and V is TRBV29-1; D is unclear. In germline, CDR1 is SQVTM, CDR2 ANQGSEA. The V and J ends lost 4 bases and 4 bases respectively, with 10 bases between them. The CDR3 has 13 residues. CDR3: CSVARAATGELFF. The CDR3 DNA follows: TGCAGCGTTGCCCGGGCGGCCACCGGGGAGCTGTTTTTT.

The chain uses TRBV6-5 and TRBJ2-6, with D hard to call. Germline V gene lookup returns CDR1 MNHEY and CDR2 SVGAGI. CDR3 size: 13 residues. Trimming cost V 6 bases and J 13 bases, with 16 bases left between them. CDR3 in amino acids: CASSLDPSRVLTF. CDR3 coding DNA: TGTGCCAGCAGCCTGGATCCTTCCAGAGTCCTGACTTTC.

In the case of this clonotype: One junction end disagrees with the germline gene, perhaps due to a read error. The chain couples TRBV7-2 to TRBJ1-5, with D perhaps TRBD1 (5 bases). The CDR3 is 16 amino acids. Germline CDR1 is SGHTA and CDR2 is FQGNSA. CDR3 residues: CACSWSGLGSDQPQHF. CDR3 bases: TGTGCCTGCAGCTGGTCGGGACTGGGTAGCGATCAGCCCCAGCATTTT.

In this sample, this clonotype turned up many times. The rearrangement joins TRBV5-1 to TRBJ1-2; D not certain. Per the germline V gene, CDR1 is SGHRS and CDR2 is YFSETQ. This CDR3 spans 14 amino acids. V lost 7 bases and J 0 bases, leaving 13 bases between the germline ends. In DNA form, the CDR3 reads TGCGCCAGCGCGGACCAGGTCCCTAACTATGGCTACACCTTC. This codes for CASADQVPNYGYTF. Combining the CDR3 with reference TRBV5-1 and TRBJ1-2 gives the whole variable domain KAGVTQTPRYLIKTRGQQVTLSCSPISGHRSVSWYQQTPGQGLQFLFEYFSETQRNKGNFPGRFSGRQFSNSRSEMNVSTLELGDSALYLCASADQVPNYGYTFGSGTRLTVV.

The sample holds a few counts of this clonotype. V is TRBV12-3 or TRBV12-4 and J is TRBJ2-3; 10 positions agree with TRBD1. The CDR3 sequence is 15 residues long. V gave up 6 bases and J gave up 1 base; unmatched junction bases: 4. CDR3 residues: CASRRQGAGTDTQYF. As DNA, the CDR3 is TGTGCCAGCAGACGACAGGGGGCCGGCACAGATACGCAGTATTTT.

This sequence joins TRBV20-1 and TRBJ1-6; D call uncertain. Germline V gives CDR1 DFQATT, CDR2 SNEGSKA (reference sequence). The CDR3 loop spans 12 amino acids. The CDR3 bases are TGCAGCGCCCACCAGAACGATTCACCCCTCCACTTT. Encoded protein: CSAHQNDSPLHF.